Described below is a single T cell receptor beta chain sequence and its context. Its antigen is still unknown. No base quality values were provided; no much bigger clone lies one nucleotide off. The adjacent samples were made up of nontumor breast tissue that surrounded the tumor. The CDR3 contains 16 residues, cysteine and phenylalanine counted. CDR3 DNA is the only sequence kept; it has 48 bases, read in frame from the first base. CDR1 SGDLS and CDR2 YYNGEE are derived from the germline V gene. The V and J ends are trimmed by 3 bases and 2 bases, leaving 18 bases between them. The record originates from a study of breast tumors, draining lymph nodes, adjacent tissues (dated by TCRdb to the mid-2010s). For context, the study as a whole: Breast cancer patients provided tumor, adjacent nontumor tissue and axillary lymph nodes, and the study compared the TCR beta repertoires across these three sources. In human breast cancer, the study set out to assess how tumor, surrounding tissue and draining lymph node repertoires relate to one another and whether T cells might be exchanged between them.

Findings and caveats that apply to the study as a whole: T-cell repertoire diversity in tumors was found to be lower than in lymph nodes but higher than in nontumor tissue, and preferential V and J gene usage was observed. The conclusion that tumor T cells originate in lymph nodes was presented as consistent with a hypothesis rather than as directly demonstrated. Tumor and nontumor tissue repertoires were found to be significantly more similar in luminal-like than in basal-like breast cancer. A scenario in which most tumor T cells derive from the lymph node and then expand within tumor tissue was judged to be consistent with the data.

Sequencer: Illumina HiSeq 2000. TCR beta chain libraries were generated through multiplex PCR amplification. High-throughput sequencing was used to analyze the amplified TCR beta chain products. TCRdb took the public reads, trimmed them with fastp at Q25, ran MiXCR for clone calling and kept in-frame beta chains. Each entry is one CDR3 protein sequence, shown with its most common DNA and genes. The table for this sample lists 23,000 or so distinct CDR3 sequences; 50% to 75% of them were counted only once. Less than 20% of the sample is in the top ten clones. This TCR was sampled from a female donor with breast cancer. Some clones in this sample may be carry-over from other donors' samples. Sequencing was performed on tumor-adjacent breast tissue. The chain is made from TRBV9 and TRBJ2-7; the D gene lacks a confident call. The nucleotide sequence reads TGTGCCAGCAGCGAGGCCCCTCTGGTCAGCACCTACGAGCAGTACTTC. The encoded protein is CASSEAPLVSTYEQYF. Reference TRBV9 and TRBJ2-7 genes cover what lies past the CDR3, so the full variable domain is DSGVTQTPKHLITATGQRVTLRCSPRSGDLSVYWYQQSLDQGLQFLIQYYNGEERAKGNILERFSAQQFPDLHSELNLSSLELGDSALYFCASSEAPLVSTYEQYFGPGTRLTVT.